This TCR beta chain was observed in a study of neurological immune-mediated disorders. The study's findings and limits: HTLV-1-associated myelopathy had the most TCR clonal expansion, and multiple sclerosis had the least, less than healthy controls. Expanded clones shared no CDR3 amino acid sequences across subjects, suggesting private repertoires in all groups.

This clonotype was recorded at least ten times. The antigen remains unidentified. Synthesis of cDNA was carried out by template-switch 5'RACE. The reaction used 10-nucleotide random UMIs. TCRdb used MiXCR to reprocess the 5' RACE reads, holding one entry per CDR3 protein. The sample carries about 50,000 distinct CDR3 sequences, 16% recorded once. Germline-derived CDR1 and CDR2 are DFQATT and SNEGSKA (reference sequence). The CDR3 is 15 amino acids. V was clipped by 0 bases and J by 1 base, with 9 bases between them. Unsorted libraries were prepared from 2 million PBMCs that had been stored at -80 C. The chain links TRBV20-1 to TRBJ2-2; D remains unclear. Material: PBMCs. The sequence was obtained from a man in his 60s in good health. CDR3 nucleotides: TGCAGTGCTAGAGATACTTGGCGGAACACCGGGGAGCTGTTTTTT. Translated, it gives CSARDTWRNTGELFF.